The following is a TCR beta chain sequence with its context. Its specificity is unknown. The data were obtained in a study of cytomegalovirus exposure and HLA in healthy donors. General study findings and limits: Reportedly, cytomegalovirus status was diagnosed with high sensitivity and specificity.

The primer mix had 60 Vbeta and 13 Jbeta primers. Clones were read by immunoSEQ multiplex PCR, and TCRdb kept only the in-frame ones, dropping some. Among around 200,000 clones listed, around 70% were seen once. Germline assignment: CDR1 MGHRA and CDR2 YSYEKL. V lost 0 bases to trimming and J lost 3 bases; unmatched junction nucleotides: 4. The CDR3 totals 16 residues. The sample consisted of PBMCs. This clonotype was obtained from a male donor in good health and CMV-seronegative. The chain joins TRBV4-1 to TRBJ1-5; 8 bases fit TRBD1. CDR3 sequence reads: CASSQELGQVNQPQHF. In DNA form, the CDR3 reads TGCGCCAGCAGCCAAGAATTGGGACAGGTCAATCAGCCCCAGCATTTT.